Listed below are T cell receptor beta chains from one sample, sequenced in a study of T cells in Graves' hyperthyroidism and ophthalmopathy. A single record per CDR3 protein comes from TCRdb applying MiXCR to the multiplex PCR reads. Counted here are approximately 400,000 distinct CDR3 sequences, around an eighth occurring once; the ten biggest clones make up less than 25%. Sequencing input: blood. All receptors derive from a man between 25 and 39 years old with Graves' hyperthyroidism that later progressed to Graves' ophthalmopathy. The CDR3 runs from the conserved cysteine through the conserved F or W. Each record gives: V gene, D gene, J gene, clone size, CDR3 DNA, CDR3 protein. D genes are given only for firm matches. Clone size is given for some rows only: seen once, a few or many times, or a class if the clone is expanded.

V gene: TRBV25-1; D gene: .; J gene: TRBJ1-5; clone size: many; CDR3 DNA: TGTGCCAGCAGTGAATCCGGGCCGGCCAATCAGCCCCAGCATTTT; CDR3 protein: CASSESGPANQPQHF
V gene: TRBV9; D gene: .; J gene: TRBJ1-1; clone size: few; CDR3 DNA: TGTGCCAGCAGCTCGTGGACGGGGGGCGGGAACACTGAAGCTTTCTTT; CDR3 protein: CASSSWTGGGNTEAFF
V gene: TRBV4-1; D gene: .; J gene: TRBJ2-1; clone size: few; CDR3 DNA: TGCGCCAGCAGCCAGATACGACTAGACAATGAGCAGTTCTTC; CDR3 protein: CASSQIRLDNEQFF
V gene: TRBV20-1; D gene: .; J gene: TRBJ2-7; clone size: .; CDR3 DNA: TGCAGTGCTGAACCGGGACTGCAGTCCTACGAGCAGTACTTC; CDR3 protein: CSAEPGLQSYEQYF
V gene: TRBV20-1; D gene: .; J gene: TRBJ1-5; clone size: .; CDR3 DNA: TGCAGTGCTAGAGATCCCGGGGGATTGCCCCAGCATTTT; CDR3 protein: CSARDPGGLPQHF
V gene: TRBV11-2; D gene: TRBD1; J gene: TRBJ2-2; clone size: few; CDR3 DNA: TGTGCCAGCAGCTTGGGCCGCTCAGGGGGGCTGTTTTTT; CDR3 protein: CASSLGRSGGLFF
V gene: TRBV5-5; D gene: .; J gene: TRBJ1-1; clone size: many; CDR3 DNA: TGTGCCAGCAGCCTGATTCCGGCCGGAAACACTGAAGCTTTCTTT; CDR3 protein: CASSLIPAGNTEAFF
V gene: TRBV6-4; D gene: .; J gene: TRBJ1-4; clone size: few; CDR3 DNA: TGTGCCAGGCCTCGGGGGGAAAAACTGTTTTTT; CDR3 protein: CARPRGEKLFF
V gene: TRBV7-2; D gene: TRBD1; J gene: TRBJ1-5; clone size: many; CDR3 DNA: TGTGCCAGCAGCCAAACAGGGGCATTCAGCAATCAGCCCCAGCATTTT; CDR3 protein: CASSQTGAFSNQPQHF
V gene: TRBV13; D gene: .; J gene: TRBJ1-6; clone size: many; CDR3 DNA: TGTGCCAGCAGCTTCGGACATTTGAATTCACCCCTCCACTTT; CDR3 protein: CASSFGHLNSPLHF
V gene: TRBV6-2/TRBV6-3; D gene: .; J gene: TRBJ2-1; clone size: few; CDR3 DNA: TGTGCCAGCATGTTGTCCAATGAGCAGTTCTTC; CDR3 protein: CASMLSNEQFF
V gene: TRBV4-1; D gene: .; J gene: TRBJ2-3; clone size: .; CDR3 DNA: TGCGCCAGCAGCCAAGTTCTCACAGATACGCAGTATTTT; CDR3 protein: CASSQVLTDTQYF
V gene: TRBV6-2/TRBV6-3; D gene: .; J gene: TRBJ2-5; clone size: .; CDR3 DNA: TGTGCCAGCAGTGTGGGGGGGCTCGGGGAGACCCAGTACTTC; CDR3 protein: CASSVGGLGETQYF
V gene: TRBV5-1; D gene: .; J gene: TRBJ2-2; clone size: many; CDR3 DNA: TGCGCCAGCACGGACAGAACGAACACCGGGGAGCTGTTTTTT; CDR3 protein: CASTDRTNTGELFF
V gene: TRBV3-1; D gene: .; J gene: TRBJ2-7; clone size: many; CDR3 DNA: TGTGCCAGCAGTGTATCAGGGGATTACGAGCAGTACTTC; CDR3 protein: CASSVSGDYEQYF
V gene: TRBV6-2/TRBV6-3; D gene: .; J gene: TRBJ2-7; clone size: .; CDR3 DNA: TGTGCCAGCAGTTACTCAGGCAGGGACTACGAGCAGTACTTC; CDR3 protein: CASSYSGRDYEQYF
V gene: TRBV2; D gene: TRBD1; J gene: TRBJ1-2; clone size: many; CDR3 DNA: TGTGCCAGCACCCGGGACAGAGGGGACTATGGCTACACCTTC; CDR3 protein: CASTRDRGDYGYTF
V gene: TRBV20-1; D gene: TRBD2; J gene: TRBJ2-1; clone size: few; CDR3 DNA: TGCAGTGCTAGAGATAGCGGGGGGGCCGATGAGCAGTTCTTC; CDR3 protein: CSARDSGGADEQFF
V gene: TRBV6-5; D gene: .; J gene: TRBJ2-5; clone size: .; CDR3 DNA: TGTGCCAGCAGTTACTCGAGGGGTTTTATGGAGACCCAGTACTTC; CDR3 protein: CASSYSRGFMETQYF
V gene: TRBV20-1; D gene: TRBD1; J gene: TRBJ2-7; clone size: .; CDR3 DNA: TGCAGTGCTAGAGTGGGGGAGGACAGGGGATTCTACGAGCAGTACTTC; CDR3 protein: CSARVGEDRGFYEQYF
V gene: TRBV20-1; D gene: TRBD1; J gene: TRBJ1-2; clone size: many; CDR3 DNA: TGCAGTGCTGTCCCGGGACAGGGCTGGGGAGGCTACACCTTC; CDR3 protein: CSAVPGQGWGGYTF
V gene: TRBV6-1; D gene: .; J gene: TRBJ2-3; clone size: .; CDR3 DNA: TGTGCCAGCAACCCCGGGGGAGACCTAGATACGCAGTATTTT; CDR3 protein: CASNPGGDLDTQYF
V gene: TRBV12-3/TRBV12-4; D gene: .; J gene: TRBJ1-2; clone size: many; CDR3 DNA: TGTGCCAGCAGCCCTGATCTCTATGGCTACACCTTC; CDR3 protein: CASSPDLYGYTF
V gene: TRBV20-1; D gene: .; J gene: TRBJ2-7; clone size: few; CDR3 DNA: TGCAGTGCTAGAGATGTCAAGGTTTCCTACGAGCAGTACTTC; CDR3 protein: CSARDVKVSYEQYF
V gene: TRBV5-5; D gene: .; J gene: TRBJ2-1; clone size: many; CDR3 DNA: TGTGCCAGCAGCTTGGAGGAAGGATCTTATGAGCAGTTCTTC; CDR3 protein: CASSLEEGSYEQFF